Reported below is one T cell receptor (beta chain). Antigen: not known. This sample is drawn from a study of cytomegalovirus exposure and HLA in healthy donors. Across the whole study: Unique TCRs numbering around 80 million, obtained from HLA-typed donors, made up an early data release. Study-level results: With high specificity and sensitivity, the classifier reportedly diagnosed cytomegalovirus status. Prior analysis indicated that the majority of TCR beta V segments exhibited productivity approximately 90% or approximately 30% of the time.

The germline V gene encodes CDR1 LGHNA and CDR2 YNFKEQ. The ends lost 0 bases at V and 7 bases at J; junction bases unmatched: 8. The CDR3 is 16 residues long. PCR used 60 Vbeta primers and 13 Jbeta primers. This table comes from immunoSEQ multiplex PCR, and its TCRdb copy is limited to in-frame clones, with some not included. The profile shows approximately 220,000 clones, over 80% of them singletons. The chain couples TRBV4-2 to TRBJ1-3, with 8 bases identical to TRBD1. The sequence was collected from a boy aged 2 to 10 in good health and CMV-seronegative. Sequencing used PBMCs. CDR3 protein: CASSQDFRTGRNTIYF. The CDR3 region has the DNA TGTGCCAGCAGCCAAGACTTCCGGACAGGGAGGAACACCATATATTTT.